The T cell receptor beta chain under discussion was sequenced for a study of blood T cell repertoires in COVID-19. Overall study context: The United States, Italy and Spain were the sources of the acute and convalescent COVID-19 samples.

Using immunoSEQ multiplex PCR, the repertoire was profiled, and TCRdb retains in-frame clones only, with some absent. The sample lists 440,000 or so clones, about 91% occurring once. Germline V gene sequence: CDR1 MDHEN, CDR2 SYDVKM. The V gene lost 3 bases and the J gene lost 2 bases, with 11 bases spanning the gap. The CDR3 runs 15 residues. Comment on this clone: Other DNA variants within this sample encode the same CDR3.

This TCR came from a woman in her thirties or forties with COVID-19, enrolled during active disease. This rearrangement joins TRBV28 to TRBJ1-5, with a possible D match to TRBD1 (5 bases). The sample was peripheral blood. The CDR3 sequence is CASSLGGVGNQPQHF. CDR3 coding DNA: TGTGCCAGCAGTTTGGGGGGGGTCGGCAATCAGCCCCAGCATTTT.